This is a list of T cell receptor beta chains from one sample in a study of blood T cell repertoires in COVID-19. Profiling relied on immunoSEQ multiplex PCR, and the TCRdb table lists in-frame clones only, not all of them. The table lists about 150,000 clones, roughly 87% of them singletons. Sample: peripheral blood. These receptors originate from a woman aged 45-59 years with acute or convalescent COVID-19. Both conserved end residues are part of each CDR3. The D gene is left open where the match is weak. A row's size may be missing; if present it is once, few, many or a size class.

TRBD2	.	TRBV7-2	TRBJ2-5	TGTGCCAGCAGAGCGGGAGGGGTAGAGACCCAGTACTTC	CASRAGGVETQYF
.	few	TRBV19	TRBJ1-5	TGTGCCAGTAGTACGGTGACAGTTCTCCTTAATCAGCCCCAGCATTTT	CASSTVTVLLNQPQHF
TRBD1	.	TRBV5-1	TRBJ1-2	TGCGCCAGCAGCTTGGCAGGGGGCGAAGGCTACACCTTC	CASSLAGGEGYTF
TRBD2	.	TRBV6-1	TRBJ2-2	TGTGCCAGCAGTGAGGGACTAGCGAGGGGAACCGGGGAGCTGTTTTTT	CASSEGLARGTGELFF
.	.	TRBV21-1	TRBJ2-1	TGTGCCAGCAGCAAAGGCAGTAACAATGAGCAGTTCTTC	CASSKGSNNEQFF
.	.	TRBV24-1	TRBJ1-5	TGTGCCACCAGTGAAGGAGACGGCTATAGCAATCAGCCCCAGCATTTT	CATSEGDGYSNQPQHF
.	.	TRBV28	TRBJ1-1	TGTGCCAGCAGACTATCCGGCTCCGGAGCTTTCTTT	CASRLSGSGAFF
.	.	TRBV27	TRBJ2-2	TGTGCCAGCAGTTTGTATACACCGCGGGTCGGGGAGCTGTTTTTT	CASSLYTPRVGELFF
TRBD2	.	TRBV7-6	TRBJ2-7	TGTGCCAGCAGCGCGGGACTAGCGGGGGACTCCTACGAGCAGTACTTC	CASSAGLAGDSYEQYF
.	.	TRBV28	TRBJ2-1	TGTGCCAGCAGCGGGATTACCTACAATGAGCAGTTCTTC	CASSGITYNEQFF
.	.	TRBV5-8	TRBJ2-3	TGTGCCAGCAGCTTGTTCGCTATCCGGACCAGGGCAGATACGCAGTATTTT	CASSLFAIRTRADTQYF
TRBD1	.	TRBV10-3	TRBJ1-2	TGTGCCATCAGTGAGTCGACCGGGACAGGGCATAGCTATGGCTACACCTTC	CAISESTGTGHSYGYTF
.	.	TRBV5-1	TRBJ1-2	TGCGCCAGCAGCTTGGCCCTGGGGCTCTATGGCTACACCTTC	CASSLALGLYGYTF
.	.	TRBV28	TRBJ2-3	TGTGCCAGTATGGGGTCGACAGACCAGACTAGCACAGATACGCAGTATTTT	CASMGSTDQTSTDTQYF
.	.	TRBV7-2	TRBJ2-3	TGTGCCAGCAGCCTATCCTACGGGGGCACAGATACGCAGTATTTT	CASSLSYGGTDTQYF
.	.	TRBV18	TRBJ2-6	TGTGCCAGCTCCCTTTCCGGGACACTGTCTTCTGGGGCCAACGTCCTGACTTTC	CASSLSGTLSSGANVLTF
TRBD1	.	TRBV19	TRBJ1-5	TGTGCCAGTAGTATTAAAGGGGCGGGACAGCTTGATAATCAGCCCCAGCATTTT	CASSIKGAGQLDNQPQHF
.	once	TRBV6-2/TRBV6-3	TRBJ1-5	TGTGCCAGCAGTTACACAGGCTATAGCAATCAGCCCCAGCATTTT	CASSYTGYSNQPQHF
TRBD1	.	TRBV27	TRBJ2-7	TGTGCCAGCAGTTTATCTCGACAGGGGAACGAGCAGTACTTC	CASSLSRQGNEQYF
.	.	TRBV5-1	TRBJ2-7	TGCGCAAGCAGCTCGCCGTGGGGGGAAAGGGACGAGCAGTACTTC	CASSSPWGERDEQYF
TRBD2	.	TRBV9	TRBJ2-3	TGTGCCAGCGGAAGGGACGGGGGGGCCGAAGATACGCAGTATTTT	CASGRDGGAEDTQYF
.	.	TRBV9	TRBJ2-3	TGTGCCAGCAGCTCCTACAGGGCGGGCACAGATACGCAGTATTTT	CASSSYRAGTDTQYF
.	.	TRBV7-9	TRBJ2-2	TGTGCCAGCAGCTTGGCCGGGGCGGGGCCCGGGAACACCGGGGAGCTGTTTTTT	CASSLAGAGPGNTGELFF
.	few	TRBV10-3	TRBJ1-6	TGTGCCATCAGTGATACTGCAGGGATGAATTCACCCCTCCACTTT	CAISDTAGMNSPLHF
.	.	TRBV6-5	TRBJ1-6	TGTGCCAGCAGTTACGGAGCAGTCCATAATTCACCCCTCCACTTT	CASSYGAVHNSPLHF
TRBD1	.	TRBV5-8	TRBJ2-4	TGTGCCAGCAGCCCCGGACAGGCGAGGGACATTCAGTACTTC	CASSPGQARDIQYF
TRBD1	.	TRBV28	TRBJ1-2	TGTGCCAGCAGATTCGGGACAGGGTATGGCTACACCTTC	CASRFGTGYGYTF
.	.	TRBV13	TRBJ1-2	TGTGCCAGCAGCTTAGGACAGGTCTCGGGCTATGGCTACACCTTC	CASSLGQVSGYGYTF
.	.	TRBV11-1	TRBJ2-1	TGTGCCAGCAGCCCCCGACAGAATTCACATGAGCAGTTCTTC	CASSPRQNSHEQFF
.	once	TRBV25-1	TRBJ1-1	TGTGCCAGCTCAGGGCGCACTGAAGCTTTCTTT	CASSGRTEAFF
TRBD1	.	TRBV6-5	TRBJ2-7	TGTGCCAGCAGTCCCAGGGGGAGTACCTACGAGCAGTACTTC	CASSPRGSTYEQYF
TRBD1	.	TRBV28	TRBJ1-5	TGTGCCAGCACCATTACAGGGGCCAGCAATCAGCCCCAGCATTTT	CASTITGASNQPQHF
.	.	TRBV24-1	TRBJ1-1	TGTGCCACCAGTGATTTAAACACTGCGACTGCAGCTTTCTTT	CATSDLNTATAAFF
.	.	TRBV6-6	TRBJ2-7	TGTGCCAGCAGTCAAATAACTAGCCGGAACTACGAGCAGTACTTC	CASSQITSRNYEQYF
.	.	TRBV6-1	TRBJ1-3	TGTGCCAGCAGTGCCCTTGGGTCGGGGATTGGAAACACCATATATTTT	CASSALGSGIGNTIYF
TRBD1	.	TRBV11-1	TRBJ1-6	TGTGCCAGCGGACCGACAGGGTACGCACCCCTCCACTTT	CASGPTGYAPLHF